Following are 6 T cell receptor beta chains from one sample sequenced in a study of early T cells in non-severe SARS-CoV-2 infection. Via MiXCR, TCRdb re-called the 5' RACE reads, giving one row per CDR3 protein. Seen here are about 60,000 distinct CDR3 sequences, under 15% observed once, and the top ten hold approximately 4.4%. Sequenced input: whole blood. These receptors came from an adult who was a healthcare worker with PCR-confirmed SARS-CoV-2 infection or an uninfected control (not recorded which).

This clonotype came up a few times. The chain couples TRBV10-3 to TRBJ2-5; D ambiguous. This CDR3 has 14 amino acids. Germline V gene data show CDR1 as ENHRY and CDR2 as SYGVKD. Trimming removed 0 bases at V and 2 bases at J, with 7 bases between. The CDR3 bases are TGTGCCATCAGTGAGTCCGGACGGCAAGAGACCCAGTACTTC. It is translated as CAISESGRQETQYF.

This clonotype has a handful of counts. The chain is built from TRBV6-1 and TRBJ1-6; no reliable D call. The CDR3 consists of 13 residues. Germline lookup yields CDR1 MNHNS and CDR2 SASEGT. V lost 7 bases and J 5 bases, leaving 9 bases between the germline ends. The chain's CDR3 is CASIVSDNSPLHF. CDR3 in DNA: TGTGCCAGCATAGTATCCGATAATTCACCCCTCCACTTT.

The sample holds one count of this clonotype. The CDR3 bases are TGTGCCAGCAGCCACTTAAGACAGGGGGGGTTTTCAAATTCACCCCTCCACTTT. This codes for CASSHLRQGGFSNSPLHF. This rearrangement joins TRBV3-1 to TRBJ1-6; 9 nucleotides agree with TRBD1. CDR1 is LGHDT and CDR2 is YNNKEL in the germline V gene (reference sequence). V lost 3 bases to trimming and J lost 7 bases; unmatched junction nucleotides: 13. CDR3 length: 18 residues. Full variable domain (outside the CDR3, taken from reference TRBV3-1 and TRBJ1-6): DTAVSQTPKYLVTQMGNDKSIKCEQNLGHDTMYWYKQDSKKFLKIMFSYNNKELIINETVPNRFSPKSPDKAHLNLHINSLELGDSAVYFCASSHLRQGGFSNSPLHFGNGTRLTVT.

The V call is TRBV5-1, the J call TRBJ1-1, with TRBD1 matching 9 bases. The CDR3 is 13 amino acids. Germline values: CDR1 SGHRS, CDR2 YFSETQ. The V gene end was trimmed by 3 bases and the J gene end by 7 bases; junction bases not matched to a gene: 4. CDR3 amino acids: CASSYNRGLEAFF. CDR3 coding DNA: TGCGCCAGCAGCTACAACAGGGGGCTTGAAGCTTTCTTT.

Only a few counts were recorded for this clonotype. V usage is TRBV6-1 and J usage is TRBJ2-5; 9 bases agree with TRBD2. CDR1 is MNHNS, CDR2 SASEGT, per germline. CDR3 length: 15 amino acids. Losses at the gene ends were 1 base for V and 2 bases for J; bases not matched to a gene: 2. CDR3 bases: TGTGCCAGCAGTGAAGTTAGCGGGGGTCAAGAGACCCAGTACTTC. The encoded protein is CASSEVSGGQETQYF.

This clonotype was seen repeatedly, ten times or more. The V gene is TRBV27, the J gene TRBJ1-5; D might be TRBD1 (5 bases). This CDR3 has 14 residues. The germline V gene encodes CDR1 MNHEY and CDR2 SMNVEV (reference sequence). The ends were cut back, 4 bases at V and 4 bases at J, with 11 bases in the middle. CDR3 loop: CASSYTGPNQPQHF. In DNA form, the CDR3 reads TGTGCCAGCAGTTACACAGGCCCTAATCAGCCCCAGCATTTT.